This TCR beta chain was observed in a study of Graves' ophthalmopathy and Graves' hyperthyroidism. Amplification from RNA transcripts yielded the TCR beta CDR3 regions. HTBI primers served in a first-round RT-PCR, which a second-round multiplex PCR followed. TCRdb reprocessed the multiplex PCR reads via MiXCR and lists one record per CDR3 protein. The sample has around 520,000 distinct CDR3 sequences, about 40% seen once. There are 12 residues in the CDR3. Germline V CDR1 and CDR2: SQVTM, ANQGSEA. With V trimmed by 8 bases and J by 4 bases, 7 bases remained unmatched. The receptor comes from an adult man with Graves' hyperthyroidism. The V call is TRBV29-1, the J call TRBJ2-5; 7 nucleotides agree with TRBD2. Sequenced input: peripheral blood or thyroid tissue (not recorded which). CDR3 bases: TGCAGCAGCTTATCGGGGGGAGAGACCCAGTACTTC. Protein sequence: CSSLSGGETQYF.